This T cell receptor beta chain comes out of a study of control samples from healthy donors and cancer patients. Trimming pared 1 base from V and 3 bases from J, leaving 10 bases between. Germline CDR1 and CDR2: SGHRS and YFSETQ. This CDR3 is 15 amino acids long. Clones were sequenced by immunoSEQ multiplex PCR, and TCRdb holds only the in-frame ones, with some missing. The table records roughly 400,000 clones, approximately 92% of them present only once. The specimen was PBMCs. The chain joins TRBV5-1 to TRBJ2-2; a weak D match, TRBD2 (6 bases). The clonotype was recovered from a man aged 40-50 years with head and neck cancer. CDR3 sequence reads: CASSLTSTDTGELFF. DNA of the CDR3: TGCGCCAGCAGCTTGACTAGCACCGACACCGGGGAGCTGTTTTTT.